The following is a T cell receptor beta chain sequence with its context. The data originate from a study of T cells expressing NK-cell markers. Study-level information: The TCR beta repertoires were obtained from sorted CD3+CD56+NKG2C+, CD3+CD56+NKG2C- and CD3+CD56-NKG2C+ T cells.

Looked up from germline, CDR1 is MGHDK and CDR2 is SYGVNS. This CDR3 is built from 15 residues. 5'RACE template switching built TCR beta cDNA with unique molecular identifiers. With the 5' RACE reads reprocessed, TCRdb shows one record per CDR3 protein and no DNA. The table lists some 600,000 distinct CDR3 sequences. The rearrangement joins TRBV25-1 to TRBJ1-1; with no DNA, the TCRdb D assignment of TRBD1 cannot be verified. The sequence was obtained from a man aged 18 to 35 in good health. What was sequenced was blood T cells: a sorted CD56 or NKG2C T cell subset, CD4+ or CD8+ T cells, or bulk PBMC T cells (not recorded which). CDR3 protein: CASSESPGVLTEAFF.